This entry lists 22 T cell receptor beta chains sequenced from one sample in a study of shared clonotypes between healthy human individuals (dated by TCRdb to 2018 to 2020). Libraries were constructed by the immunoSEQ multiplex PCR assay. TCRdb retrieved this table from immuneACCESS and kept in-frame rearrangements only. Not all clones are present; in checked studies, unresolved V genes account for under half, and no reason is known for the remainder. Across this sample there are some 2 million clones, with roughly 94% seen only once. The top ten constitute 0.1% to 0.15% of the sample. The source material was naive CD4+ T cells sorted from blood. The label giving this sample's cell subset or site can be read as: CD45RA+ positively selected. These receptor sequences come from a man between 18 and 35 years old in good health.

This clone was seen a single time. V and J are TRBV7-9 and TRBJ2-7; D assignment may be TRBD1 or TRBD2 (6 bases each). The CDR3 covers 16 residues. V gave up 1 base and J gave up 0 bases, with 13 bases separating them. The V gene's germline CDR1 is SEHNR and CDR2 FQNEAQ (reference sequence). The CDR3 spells CASSLEGGEPSYEQYF. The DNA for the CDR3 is TGTGCCAGCAGCTTAGAGGGGGGAGAGCCCTCCTACGAGCAGTACTTC. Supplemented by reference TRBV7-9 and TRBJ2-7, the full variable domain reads DTGVSQNPRHKITKRGQNVTFRCDPISEHNRLYWYRQTLGQGPEFLTYFQNEAQLEKSRLLSDRFSAERPKGSFSTLEIQRTEQGDSAMYLCASSLEGGEPSYEQYFGPGTRLTVT.

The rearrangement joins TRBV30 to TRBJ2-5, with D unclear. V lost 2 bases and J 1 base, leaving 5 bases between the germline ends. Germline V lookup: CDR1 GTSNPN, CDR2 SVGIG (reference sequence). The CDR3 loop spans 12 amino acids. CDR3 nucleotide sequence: TGTGCCTGGAGTCAATCCCAAGAGACCCAGTACTTC. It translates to CAWSQSQETQYF.

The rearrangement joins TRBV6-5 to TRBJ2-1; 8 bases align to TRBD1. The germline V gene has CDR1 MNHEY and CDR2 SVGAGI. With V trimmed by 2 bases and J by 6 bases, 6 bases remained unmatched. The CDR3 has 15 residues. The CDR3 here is CASSYDRGHRNEQFF. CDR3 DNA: TGTGCCAGCAGTTACGACAGGGGTCATCGCAATGAGCAGTTCTTC.

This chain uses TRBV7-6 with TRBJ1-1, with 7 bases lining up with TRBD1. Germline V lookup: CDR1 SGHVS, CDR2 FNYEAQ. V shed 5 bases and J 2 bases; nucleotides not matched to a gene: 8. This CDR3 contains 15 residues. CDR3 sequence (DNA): TGTGCCAGCAGCCCGGGACAGCCGACCAACACTGAAGCTTTCTTT. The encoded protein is CASSPGQPTNTEAFF.

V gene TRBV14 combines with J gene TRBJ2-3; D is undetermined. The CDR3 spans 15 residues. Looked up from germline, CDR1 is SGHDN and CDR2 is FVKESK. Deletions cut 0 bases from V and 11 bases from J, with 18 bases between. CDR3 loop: CASSQDLTTQQKQYF. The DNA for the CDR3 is TGTGCCAGCAGCCAAGATCTAACGACCCAACAGAAGCAGTATTTT.

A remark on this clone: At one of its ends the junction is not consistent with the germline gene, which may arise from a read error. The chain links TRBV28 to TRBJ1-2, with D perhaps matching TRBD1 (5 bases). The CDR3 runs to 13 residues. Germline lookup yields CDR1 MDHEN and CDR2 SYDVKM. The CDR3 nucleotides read TGTGCCGGCAGGGACGGGAAGGGCTATGGCTACACCTTC. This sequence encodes CAGRDGKGYGYTF.

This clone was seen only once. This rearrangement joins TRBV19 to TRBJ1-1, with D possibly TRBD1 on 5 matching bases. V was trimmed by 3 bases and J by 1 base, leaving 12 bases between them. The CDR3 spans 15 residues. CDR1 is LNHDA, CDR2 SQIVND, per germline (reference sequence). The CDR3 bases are TGTGCCAGTAGTATCATAGGGGCCAAGAACACTGAAGCTTTCTTT. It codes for CASSIIGAKNTEAFF.

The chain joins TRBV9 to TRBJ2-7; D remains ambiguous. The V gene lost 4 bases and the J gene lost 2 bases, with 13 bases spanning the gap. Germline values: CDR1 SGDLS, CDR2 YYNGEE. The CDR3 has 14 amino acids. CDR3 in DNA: TGTGCCAGCAGCCAAGTGGGAAGGACCTACGAGCAGTACTTC. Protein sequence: CASSQVGRTYEQYF. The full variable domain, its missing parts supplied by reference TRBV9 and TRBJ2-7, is DSGVTQTPKHLITATGQRVTLRCSPRSGDLSVYWYQQSLDQGLQFLIQYYNGEERAKGNILERFSAQQFPDLHSELNLSSLELGDSALYFCASSQVGRTYEQYFGPGTRLTVT.

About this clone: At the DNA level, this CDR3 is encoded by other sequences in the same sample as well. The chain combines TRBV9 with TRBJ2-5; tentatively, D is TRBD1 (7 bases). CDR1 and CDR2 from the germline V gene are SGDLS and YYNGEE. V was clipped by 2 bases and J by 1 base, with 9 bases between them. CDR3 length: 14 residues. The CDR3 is CASSVQGGQETQYF. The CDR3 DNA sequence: TGTGCCAGCAGCGTTCAGGGGGGCCAAGAGACCCAGTACTTC. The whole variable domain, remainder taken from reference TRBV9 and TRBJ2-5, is DSGVTQTPKHLITATGQRVTLRCSPRSGDLSVYWYQQSLDQGLQFLIQYYNGEERAKGNILERFSAQQFPDLHSELNLSSLELGDSALYFCASSVQGGQETQYFGPGTRLLVL.

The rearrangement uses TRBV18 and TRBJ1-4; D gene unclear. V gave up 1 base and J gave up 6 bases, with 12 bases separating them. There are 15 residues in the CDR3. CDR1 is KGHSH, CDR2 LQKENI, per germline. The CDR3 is CASSPRVREDEKLFF. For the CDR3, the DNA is TGTGCCAGCTCACCACGGGTCCGTGAGGATGAAAAACTGTTTTTT.

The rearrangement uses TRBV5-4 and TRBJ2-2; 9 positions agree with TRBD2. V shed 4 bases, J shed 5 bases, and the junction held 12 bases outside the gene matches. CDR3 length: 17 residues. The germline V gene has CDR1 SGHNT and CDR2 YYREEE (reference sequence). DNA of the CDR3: TGTGCCAGCAGCCCAGGGGGAGCGGGAGGTACAACCGGGGAGCTGTTTTTT. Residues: CASSPGGAGGTTGELFF.

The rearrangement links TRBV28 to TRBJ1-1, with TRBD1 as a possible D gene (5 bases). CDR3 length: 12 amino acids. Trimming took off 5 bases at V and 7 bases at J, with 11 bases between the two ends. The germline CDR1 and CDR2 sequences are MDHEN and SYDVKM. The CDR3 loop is CASSRQSGEAFF. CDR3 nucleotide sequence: TGTGCCAGCAGTCGACAGTCAGGTGAAGCTTTCTTT. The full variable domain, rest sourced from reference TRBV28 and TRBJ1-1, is DVKVTQSSRYLVKRTGEKVFLECVQDMDHENMFWYRQDPGLGLRLIYFSYDVKMKEKGDIPEGYSVSREKKERFSLILESASTNQTSMYLCASSRQSGEAFFGQGTRLTVV.

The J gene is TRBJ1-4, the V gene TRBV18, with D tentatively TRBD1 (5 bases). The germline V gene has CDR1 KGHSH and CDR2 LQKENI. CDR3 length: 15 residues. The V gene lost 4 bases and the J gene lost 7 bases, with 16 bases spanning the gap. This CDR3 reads CASSLQVLQGEKLFF. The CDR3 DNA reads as TGTGCCAGCTCACTGCAGGTCCTGCAGGGTGAAAAACTGTTTTTT.

The CDR3 DNA reads as TGCGCCAGCAGCTTGGTTGGTGGGCTAAGCGGGGAAAAACTGTTTTTT. Translated: CASSLVGGLSGEKLFF. The genes are TRBV5-1 and TRBJ1-4; unclear D gene. This CDR3 is built from 16 residues. In germline, CDR1 is SGHRS, CDR2 YFSETQ. V lost 0 bases and J lost 8, with 17 bases in between.

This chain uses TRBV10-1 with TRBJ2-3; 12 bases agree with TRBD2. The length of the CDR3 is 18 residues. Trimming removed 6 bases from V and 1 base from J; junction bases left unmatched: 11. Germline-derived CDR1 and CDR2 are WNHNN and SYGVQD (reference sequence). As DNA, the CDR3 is TGCGCCAGCAGCGAACTAGCGGGAGGAGGGATTCGCACAGATACGCAGTATTTT. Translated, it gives CASSELAGGGIRTDTQYF.

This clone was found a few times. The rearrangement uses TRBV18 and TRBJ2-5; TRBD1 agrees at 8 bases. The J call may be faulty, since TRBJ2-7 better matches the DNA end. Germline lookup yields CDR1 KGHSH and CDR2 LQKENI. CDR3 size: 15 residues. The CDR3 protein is CASSQTGDSSYEQYF. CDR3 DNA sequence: TGTGCCAGCTCACAGACAGGGGATAGCTCCTACGAGCAGTACTTC.

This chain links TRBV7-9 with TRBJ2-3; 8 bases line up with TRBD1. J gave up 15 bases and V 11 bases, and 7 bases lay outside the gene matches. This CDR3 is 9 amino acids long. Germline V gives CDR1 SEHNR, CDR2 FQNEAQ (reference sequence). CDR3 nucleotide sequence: TGTGCCCCCGGGACAGGAGGATATTTT. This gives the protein CAPGTGGYF.

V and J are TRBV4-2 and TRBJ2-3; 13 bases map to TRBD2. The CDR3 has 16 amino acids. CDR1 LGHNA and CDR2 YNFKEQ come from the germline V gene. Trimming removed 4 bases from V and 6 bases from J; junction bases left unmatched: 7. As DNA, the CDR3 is TGTGCCAGCAGCCCAAGGGGACTAGCGGGGTCGGATACGCAGTATTTT. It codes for CASSPRGLAGSDTQYF.

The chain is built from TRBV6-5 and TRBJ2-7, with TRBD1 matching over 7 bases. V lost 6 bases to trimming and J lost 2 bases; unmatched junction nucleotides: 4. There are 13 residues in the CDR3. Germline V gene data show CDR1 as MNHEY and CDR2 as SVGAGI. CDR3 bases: TGTGCCAGCAGGAAGGACAGGACCTACGAGCAGTACTTC. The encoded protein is CASRKDRTYEQYF.

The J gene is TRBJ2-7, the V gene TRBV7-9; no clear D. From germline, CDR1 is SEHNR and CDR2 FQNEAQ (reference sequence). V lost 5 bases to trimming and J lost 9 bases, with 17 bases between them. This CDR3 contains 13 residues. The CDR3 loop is CASSRSGSKAQYF. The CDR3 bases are TGTGCCAGCAGCCGTTCAGGCAGTAAGGCGCAGTACTTC. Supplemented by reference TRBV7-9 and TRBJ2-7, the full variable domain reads DTGVSQNPRHKITKRGQNVTFRCDPISEHNRLYWYRQTLGQGPEFLTYFQNEAQLEKSRLLSDRFSAERPKGSFSTLEIQRTEQGDSAMYLCASSRSGSKAQYFGPGTRLTVT.

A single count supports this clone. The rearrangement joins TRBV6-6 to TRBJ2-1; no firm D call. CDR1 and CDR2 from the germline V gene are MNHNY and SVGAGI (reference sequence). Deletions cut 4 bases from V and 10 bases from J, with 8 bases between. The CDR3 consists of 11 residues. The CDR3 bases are TGTGCCAGCAGTTCTTTGGGAGAGCAGTTCTTC. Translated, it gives CASSSLGEQFF.

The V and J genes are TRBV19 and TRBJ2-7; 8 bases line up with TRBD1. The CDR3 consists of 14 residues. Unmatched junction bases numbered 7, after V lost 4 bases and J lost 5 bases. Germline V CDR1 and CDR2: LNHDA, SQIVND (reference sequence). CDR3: CASSTWTGRNEQYF. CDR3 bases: TGTGCCAGTAGTACTTGGACAGGGCGGAACGAGCAGTACTTC.